The 3 T cell receptor beta chains in this list originate from one sample, sequenced in a study of blood T cell repertoires in COVID-19. TCRdb keeps only in-frame clones here, not all; method: immunoSEQ multiplex PCR. The repertoire consists of around 150,000 clones, with roughly 83% occurring once and the leading ten covering 10% to 15%. Sequencing input: PBMCs or T cells enriched from blood (not recorded which). All receptors derive from a woman aged 55-69 years who had recovered from COVID-19.

The CDR3: CASSEGTAGNTIYF. The DNA for the CDR3 is TGTGCCAGCAGTGAAGGTACAGCTGGAAACACCATATATTTT. The rearrangement uses TRBV2 and TRBJ1-3; no firm D call. The germline gives CDR1 SNHLY, CDR2 FYNNEI. The germline V and J ends were trimmed by 1 base and 2 bases, with 6 bases remaining between them. This CDR3 is built from 14 residues.

This chain uses TRBV5-1 with TRBJ2-2; D might be TRBD1 (5 bases). This CDR3 is 13 amino acids long. V was pared by 3 bases and J by 4 bases, with 7 bases between. The germline V gene encodes CDR1 SGHRS and CDR2 YFSETQ. The CDR3 nucleotides are TGCGCCAGCAGCTCCCAGGGCACCGGGGAGCTGTTTTTT. Translation gives CASSSQGTGELFF. The full variable domain, rest sourced from reference TRBV5-1 and TRBJ2-2, is KAGVTQTPRYLIKTRGQQVTLSCSPISGHRSVSWYQQTPGQGLQFLFEYFSETQRNKGNFPGRFSGRQFSNSRSEMNVSTLELGDSALYLCASSSQGTGELFFGEGSRLTVL.

The count of this clone is one. J is TRBJ1-5 and V is TRBV2; tentative D call: TRBD1 (6 bases). The CDR3 runs to 16 residues. V lost 8 bases to trimming and J lost 3 bases, with 20 bases between them. Germline lookup yields CDR1 SNHLY and CDR2 FYNNEI. CDR3 bases: TGTGCCAGCTCCTGGTCGGGGGGCGGCAACAATCAGCCCCAGCATTTT. Protein sequence: CASSWSGGGNNQPQHF.